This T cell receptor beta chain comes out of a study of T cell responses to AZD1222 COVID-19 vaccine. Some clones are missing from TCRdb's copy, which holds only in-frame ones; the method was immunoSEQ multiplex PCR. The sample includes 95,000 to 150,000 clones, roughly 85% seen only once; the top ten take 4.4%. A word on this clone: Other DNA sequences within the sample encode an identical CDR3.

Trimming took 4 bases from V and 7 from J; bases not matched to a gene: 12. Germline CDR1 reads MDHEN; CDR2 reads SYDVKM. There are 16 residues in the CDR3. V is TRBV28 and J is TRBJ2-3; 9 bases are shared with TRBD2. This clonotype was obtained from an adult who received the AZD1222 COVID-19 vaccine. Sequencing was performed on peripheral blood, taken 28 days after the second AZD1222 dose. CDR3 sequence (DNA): TGTGCCAGCAGTTCGTACGGCGCGGGGGGGGGAAATACGCAGTATTTT. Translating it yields CASSSYGAGGGNTQYF. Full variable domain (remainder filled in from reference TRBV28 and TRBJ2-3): DVKVTQSSRYLVKRTGEKVFLECVQDMDHENMFWYRQDPGLGLRLIYFSYDVKMKEKGDIPEGYSVSREKKERFSLILESASTNQTSMYLCASSSYGAGGGNTQYFGPGTRLTVL.